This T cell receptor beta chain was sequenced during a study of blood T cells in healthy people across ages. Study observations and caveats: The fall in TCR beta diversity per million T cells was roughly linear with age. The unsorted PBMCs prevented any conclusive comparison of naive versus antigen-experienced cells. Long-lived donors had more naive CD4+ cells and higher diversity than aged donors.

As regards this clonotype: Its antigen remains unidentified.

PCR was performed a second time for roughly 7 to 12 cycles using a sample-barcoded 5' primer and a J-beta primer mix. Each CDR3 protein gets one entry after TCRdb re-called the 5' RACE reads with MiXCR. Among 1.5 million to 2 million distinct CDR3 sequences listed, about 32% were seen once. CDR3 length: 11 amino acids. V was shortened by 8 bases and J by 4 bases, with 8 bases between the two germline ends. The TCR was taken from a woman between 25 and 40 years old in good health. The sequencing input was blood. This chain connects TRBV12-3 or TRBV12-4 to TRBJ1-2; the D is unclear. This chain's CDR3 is CASGQIYGYTF. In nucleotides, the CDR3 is TGTGCCAGCGGTCAGATCTATGGCTACACCTTC.